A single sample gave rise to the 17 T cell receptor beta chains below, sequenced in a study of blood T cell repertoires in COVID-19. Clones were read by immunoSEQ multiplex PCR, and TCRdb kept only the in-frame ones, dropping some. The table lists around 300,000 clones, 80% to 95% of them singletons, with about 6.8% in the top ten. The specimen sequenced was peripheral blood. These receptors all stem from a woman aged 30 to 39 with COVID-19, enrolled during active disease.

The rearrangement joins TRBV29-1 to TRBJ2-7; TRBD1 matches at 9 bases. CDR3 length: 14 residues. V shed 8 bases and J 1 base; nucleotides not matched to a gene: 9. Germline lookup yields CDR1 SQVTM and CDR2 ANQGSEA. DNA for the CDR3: TGCAGCTTCCTGGAGGGACAGGGATCCTACGAGCAGTACTTC. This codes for CSFLEGQGSYEQYF.

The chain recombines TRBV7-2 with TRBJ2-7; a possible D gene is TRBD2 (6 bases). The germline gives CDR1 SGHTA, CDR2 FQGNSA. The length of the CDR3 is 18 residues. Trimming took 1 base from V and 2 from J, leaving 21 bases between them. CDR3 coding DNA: TGTGCCAGCAGCTTAGGAGTTAATCGGCTAGCGTTGACCTACGAGCAGTACTTC. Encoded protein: CASSLGVNRLALTYEQYF.

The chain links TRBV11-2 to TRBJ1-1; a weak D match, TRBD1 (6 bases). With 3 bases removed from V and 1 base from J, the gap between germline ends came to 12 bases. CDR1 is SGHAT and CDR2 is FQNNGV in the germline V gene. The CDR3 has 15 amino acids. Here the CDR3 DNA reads TGTGCCAGCAGCTTGAGATCGACAGGGAACACTGAAGCTTTCTTT. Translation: CASSLRSTGNTEAFF.

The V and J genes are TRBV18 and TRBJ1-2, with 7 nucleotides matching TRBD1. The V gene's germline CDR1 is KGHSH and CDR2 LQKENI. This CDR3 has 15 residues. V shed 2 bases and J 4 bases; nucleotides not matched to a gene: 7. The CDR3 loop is CASSPTPAGGYGYTF. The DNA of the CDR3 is TGTGCCAGCTCACCAACTCCTGCAGGGGGCTATGGCTACACCTTC.

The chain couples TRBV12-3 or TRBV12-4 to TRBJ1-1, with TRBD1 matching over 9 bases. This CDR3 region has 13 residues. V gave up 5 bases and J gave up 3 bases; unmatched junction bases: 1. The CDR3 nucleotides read TGTGCCAGCAGTACAGGGGGCTACACTGAAGCTTTCTTT. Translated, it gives CASSTGGYTEAFF.

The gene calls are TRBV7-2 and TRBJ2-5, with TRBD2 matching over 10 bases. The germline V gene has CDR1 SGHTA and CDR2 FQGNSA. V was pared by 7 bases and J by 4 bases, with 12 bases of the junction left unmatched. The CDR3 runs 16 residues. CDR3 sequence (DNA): TGTGCCAGCACCGAGAGAAGGGCTAGCGGGAGAGAGACCCAGTACTTC. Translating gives CASTERRASGRETQYF.

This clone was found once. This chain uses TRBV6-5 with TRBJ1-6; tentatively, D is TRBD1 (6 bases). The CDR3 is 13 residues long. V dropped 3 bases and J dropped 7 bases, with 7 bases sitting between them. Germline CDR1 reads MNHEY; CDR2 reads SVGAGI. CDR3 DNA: TGTGCCAGCAGTTATCAGGGGAATTCACCCCTCCACTTT. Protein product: CASSYQGNSPLHF.

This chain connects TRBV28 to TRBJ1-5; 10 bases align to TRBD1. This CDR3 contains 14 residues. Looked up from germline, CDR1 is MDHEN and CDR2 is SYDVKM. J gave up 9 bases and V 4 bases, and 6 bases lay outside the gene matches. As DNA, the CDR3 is TGTGCCAGCAGTTCCAGGACAGGGGGAAGGCCCCAGCATTTT. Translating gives CASSSRTGGRPQHF.

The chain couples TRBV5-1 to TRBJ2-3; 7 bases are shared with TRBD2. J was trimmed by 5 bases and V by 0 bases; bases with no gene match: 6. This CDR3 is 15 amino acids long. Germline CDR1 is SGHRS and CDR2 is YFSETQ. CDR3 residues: CASSLVAGAGDTQYF. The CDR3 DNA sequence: TGCGCCAGCAGCTTGGTGGCGGGAGCAGGAGATACGCAGTATTTT. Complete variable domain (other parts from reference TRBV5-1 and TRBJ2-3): KAGVTQTPRYLIKTRGQQVTLSCSPISGHRSVSWYQQTPGQGLQFLFEYFSETQRNKGNFPGRFSGRQFSNSRSEMNVSTLELGDSALYLCASSLVAGAGDTQYFGPGTRLTVL.

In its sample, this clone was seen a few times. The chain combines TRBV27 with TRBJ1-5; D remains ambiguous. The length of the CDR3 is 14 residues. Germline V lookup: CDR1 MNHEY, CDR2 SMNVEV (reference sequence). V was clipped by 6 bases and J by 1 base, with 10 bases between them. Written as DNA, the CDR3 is TGTGCCAGCAGCCGGTCGAGCAGCAATCAGCCCCAGCATTTT. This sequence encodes CASSRSSSNQPQHF.

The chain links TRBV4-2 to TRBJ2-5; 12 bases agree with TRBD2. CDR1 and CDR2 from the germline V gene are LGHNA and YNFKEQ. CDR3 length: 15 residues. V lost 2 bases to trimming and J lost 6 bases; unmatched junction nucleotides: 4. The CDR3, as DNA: TGTGCCAGCAGCCAACTAGCGGGAGGGCCGCAGACCCAGTACTTC. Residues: CASSQLAGGPQTQYF.

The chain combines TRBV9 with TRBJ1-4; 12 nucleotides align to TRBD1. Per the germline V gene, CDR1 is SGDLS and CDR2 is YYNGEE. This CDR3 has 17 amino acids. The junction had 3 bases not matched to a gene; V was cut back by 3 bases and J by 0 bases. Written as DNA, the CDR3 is TGTGCCAGCAGCGAGGGACAGGGGGCACCAACTAATGAAAAACTGTTTTTT. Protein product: CASSEGQGAPTNEKLFF. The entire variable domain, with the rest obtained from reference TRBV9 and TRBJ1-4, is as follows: DSGVTQTPKHLITATGQRVTLRCSPRSGDLSVYWYQQSLDQGLQFLIQYYNGEERAKGNILERFSAQQFPDLHSELNLSSLELGDSALYFCASSEGQGAPTNEKLFFGSGTQLSVL.

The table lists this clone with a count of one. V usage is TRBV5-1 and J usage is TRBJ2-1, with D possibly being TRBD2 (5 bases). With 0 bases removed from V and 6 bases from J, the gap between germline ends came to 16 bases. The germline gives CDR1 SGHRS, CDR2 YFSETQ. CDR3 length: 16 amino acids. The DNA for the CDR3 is TGCGCCAGCAGCTTGGTCCCCCAGTCCGGAGGCAATGAGCAGTTCTTC. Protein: CASSLVPQSGGNEQFF.

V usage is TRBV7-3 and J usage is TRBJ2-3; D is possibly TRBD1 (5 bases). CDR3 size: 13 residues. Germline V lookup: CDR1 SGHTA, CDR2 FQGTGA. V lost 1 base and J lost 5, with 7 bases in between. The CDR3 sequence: CASSLSRGDTQYF. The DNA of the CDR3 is TGTGCCAGCAGCTTAAGTAGGGGAGATACGCAGTATTTT.

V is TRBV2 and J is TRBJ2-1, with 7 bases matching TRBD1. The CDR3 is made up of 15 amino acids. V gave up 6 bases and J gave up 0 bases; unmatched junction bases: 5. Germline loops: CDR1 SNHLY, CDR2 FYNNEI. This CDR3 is CASRETGSSYNEQFF. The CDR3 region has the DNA TGTGCCAGCAGAGAGACAGGGAGCTCCTACAATGAGCAGTTCTTC.

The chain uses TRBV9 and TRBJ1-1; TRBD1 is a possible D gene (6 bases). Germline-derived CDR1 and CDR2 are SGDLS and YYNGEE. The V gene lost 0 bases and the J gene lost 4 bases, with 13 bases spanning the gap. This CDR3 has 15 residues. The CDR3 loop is CASSVGGQGITEAFF. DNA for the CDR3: TGTGCCAGCAGCGTAGGTGGGCAGGGGATCACTGAAGCTTTCTTT.

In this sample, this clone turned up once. The CDR3 region is CASSFSGNYGYTF. Here the CDR3 DNA reads TGTGCCAGCAGTTTTTCAGGGAACTATGGCTACACCTTC. The chain uses TRBV27 and TRBJ1-2, with a possible D match to TRBD1 (5 bases). Germline CDR1 reads MNHEY; CDR2 reads SMNVEV (reference sequence). Between the trimmed V and J ends, which lost 3 bases and 2 bases, there was a span of 7 bases. The CDR3 spans 13 residues.